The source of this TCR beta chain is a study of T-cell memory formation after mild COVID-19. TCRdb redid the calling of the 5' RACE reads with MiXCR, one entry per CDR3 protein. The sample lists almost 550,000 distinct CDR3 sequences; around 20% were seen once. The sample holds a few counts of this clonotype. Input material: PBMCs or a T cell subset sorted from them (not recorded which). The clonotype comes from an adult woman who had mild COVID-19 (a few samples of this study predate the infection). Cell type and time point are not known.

The CDR3 region has the DNA TGTGCCAGCAGTTTAAGGGGGCCCCTCCACTTT. It specifies CASSLRGPLHF. The chain links TRBV12-3 or TRBV12-4 to TRBJ1-6, with D maybe TRBD1 (6 bases). V was clipped by 2 bases and J by 13 bases, with 6 bases between them. This CDR3 has 11 residues.